This section outlines one T cell receptor beta chain sequence together with its context. Its antigen remains unidentified. These data belong to a study of T cells after yellow fever vaccination. Overall study: Where fractions had low cell numbers, libraries were prepared from them with the SMART-Seq v4 Ultra Low Input RNA kit. Points from the study as a whole: Post-booster samples contained most primary-vaccination clones (more than 95% CD4, about 90% CD8). Overall, a small share of clonotypes was seen in both CD4 and CD8 compartments.

TCRdb re-analysed the 5' RACE reads in MiXCR, keeping a single row per CDR3 protein. This table has 500,000 to 650,000 distinct CDR3 sequences, around 17% appearing once. Trimming at V came to 5 bases and at J to 7 bases, leaving 10 bases not matched to a gene. This CDR3 spans 15 amino acids. Germline values: CDR1 SGHVS, CDR2 FQNEAQ. The clonotype originates from a man between 18 and 29 years old who received the YFV17D yellow fever vaccine. The chain carries TRBV7-8 and TRBJ2-3, with 9 nucleotides matching TRBD2. The material was PBMCs, obtained roughly 5 days after the first yellow fever vaccination. The DNA for the CDR3 is TGTGCCAGCAGCGGGCGGGGGGGCGTTCTAAATACGCAGTATTTT. This gives the protein CASSGRGGVLNTQYF.